The 30 T cell receptor beta chains listed next were all sequenced from one sample in a study of shared clonotypes between healthy human individuals. Sequencing was performed with immunoSEQ multiplex PCR; in TCRdb, only in-frame clones are kept and a portion is missing. Among about 300,000 clones, approximately 79% were seen once, and the ten largest hold 10%. The material sequenced was memory CD4+ T cells sorted from blood. Stated subset: CD45RA-negative fraction. The receptors come from a man aged 25 to 40 in good health.

The chain uses TRBV4-3 and TRBJ2-6, with 9 bases identical to TRBD1. In germline, CDR1 is LGHNA, CDR2 YSLEER. This CDR3 has 18 residues. J was trimmed by 0 bases and V by 3 bases; bases with no gene match: 6. CDR3 nucleotides: TGCGCCAGCAGCCAGCGACAGGGGGATGTCTCTGGGGCCAACGTCCTGACTTTC. This gives the protein CASSQRQGDVSGANVLTF.

V usage is TRBV7-2 and J usage is TRBJ2-7; 9 bases agree with TRBD1. CDR1 and CDR2 from the germline V gene are SGHTA and FQGNSA. With 5 bases clipped from V and 2 bases from J, the junction kept 10 bases outside the gene matches. The CDR3 covers 16 residues. CDR3 in amino acids: CASSRSRDRDTYEQYF. In DNA form, the CDR3 reads TGTGCCAGCAGCAGAAGCCGGGACAGGGACACCTACGAGCAGTACTTC.

The chain employs TRBV18 and TRBJ1-1, with TRBD1 identical over 7 bases. This CDR3 region has 16 residues. J lost 0 bases, V lost 2 bases, and 6 bases had no gene match. Germline-derived CDR1 and CDR2 are KGHSH and LQKENI. CDR3 loop: CASSPLGGGMNTEAFF. Written as DNA, the CDR3 is TGTGCCAGCTCACCATTAGGAGGGGGCATGAACACTGAAGCTTTCTTT.

About this clone itself: Within the sample, other DNA sequences also encode this same CDR3. The CDR3 reads CASSLVSGPQHF. CDR3 coding DNA: TGTGCCAGCAGCTTAGTGTCAGGGCCCCAGCATTTT. This sequence joins TRBV7-9 and TRBJ1-5; no firm D call. The germline V and J ends were trimmed by 1 base and 9 bases, with 7 bases remaining between them. Germline V CDR1 and CDR2: SEHNR, FQNEAQ (reference sequence). The CDR3 has 12 amino acids.

This chain uses TRBV7-6 with TRBJ1-1; 8 bases are shared with TRBD1. J was trimmed by 4 bases and V by 5 bases; bases with no gene match: 9. This CDR3 has 15 amino acids. The germline V gene encodes CDR1 SGHVS and CDR2 FNYEAQ. DNA for the CDR3: TGTGCCAGCAGCCCCCGGACAGGGTTGAGCACTGAAGCTTTCTTT. It codes for CASSPRTGLSTEAFF.

The J gene is TRBJ2-5, the V gene TRBV5-1; TRBD1 or TRBD2 may be the D gene (6 bases each). The CDR3 extends over 14 amino acids. Trimming left V 4 bases short and J 2 bases short, with 12 bases between. Germline CDR1 is SGHRS and CDR2 is YFSETQ. The CDR3 DNA is TGCGCCAGCAGCCCCGGCGGGACACAAGAGACCCAGTACTTC. Its protein is CASSPGGTQETQYF.

This clone was recorded only once. V is TRBV19 and J is TRBJ2-7; TRBD1 might be the D (6 bases). The CDR3 totals 11 residues. CDR1 is LNHDA and CDR2 is SQIVND in the germline V gene (reference sequence). V lost 5 bases to trimming and J lost 7 bases, with 9 bases between them. The CDR3 loop is CASSLGGEQYF. DNA of the CDR3: TGTGCCAGTAGTTTAGGGGGAGAGCAGTACTTC.

The gene calls are TRBV5-1 and TRBJ1-3; D not resolved. The CDR3 consists of 16 residues. Germline lookup yields CDR1 SGHRS and CDR2 YFSETQ. The ends were cut back, 0 bases at V and 0 bases at J, with 10 bases in the middle. CDR3 loop: CASSLASTISGNTIYF. CDR3 in DNA: TGCGCCAGCAGCTTGGCGTCGACCATCTCTGGAAACACCATATATTTT.

The chain couples TRBV5-1 to TRBJ2-2; TRBD1 agrees at 11 bases. CDR1 is SGHRS, CDR2 YFSETQ, per germline. J lost 5 bases, V lost 4 bases, and 7 bases had no gene match. The CDR3 consists of 16 residues. CDR3 protein: CASSASGTGGTGELFF. The DNA of the CDR3 is TGCGCCAGCAGCGCCTCCGGGACAGGGGGGACCGGGGAGCTGTTTTTT.

The chain is built from TRBV19 and TRBJ2-6; 8 bases line up with TRBD1. In germline, CDR1 is LNHDA, CDR2 SQIVND (reference sequence). J was trimmed by 2 bases and V by 0 bases; bases with no gene match: 9. The CDR3 covers 19 residues. DNA of the CDR3: TGTGCCAGTAGTATAGATCGCGGCAGGGGGCTGGCTGGGGCCAACGTCCTGACTTTC. This sequence encodes CASSIDRGRGLAGANVLTF. The full variable domain, in which reference TRBV19 and TRBJ2-6 provide the parts outside the CDR3, is DGGITQSPKYLFRKEGQNVTLSCEQNLNHDAMYWYRQDPGQGLRLIYYSQIVNDFQKGDIAEGYSVSREKKESFPLTVTSAQKNPTAFYLCASSIDRGRGLAGANVLTFGAGSRLTVL.

The table lists this clone with a few counts. The chain recombines TRBV10-3 with TRBJ2-1, with 8 positions matching TRBD2. This CDR3 comprises 15 residues. The V gene's germline CDR1 is ENHRY and CDR2 SYGVKD. V was clipped by 3 bases and J by 0 bases; unmatched bases: 1. In nucleotides, the CDR3 is TGTGCCATCAGTGAACTAGCGGCCTCCTACAATGAGCAGTTCTTC. It encodes CAISELAASYNEQFF.

This chain joins TRBV9 and TRBJ2-7; a weak D match, TRBD1 (6 bases). V was pared by 2 bases and J by 3 bases, with 12 bases between. Germline-derived CDR1 and CDR2 are SGDLS and YYNGEE. The CDR3 spans 14 residues. Here the CDR3 reads CASSVQGSGYEQYF. The CDR3 DNA is TGTGCCAGCAGCGTGCAGGGGTCTGGCTACGAGCAGTACTTC.

J is TRBJ2-4 and V is TRBV21-1; the DNA was not compared with TRBD1, the D call given in the table. TRBV21-1 is a pseudogene. CDR3 length equals 17 residues. The CDR3 bases are TGTGCCAGCAGCAAAGCGCAAGCGACAGGGTACCGGAACATTCAGTACTTC. It yields the protein CASSKAQATGYRNIQYF.

This chain connects TRBV7-2 to TRBJ2-5; possibly TRBD2 for D (7 bases). The V end lost 8 bases, the J end lost 5 bases, and 21 bases lay between the germline ends. This CDR3 region has 15 residues. Per germline, CDR1 SGHTA and CDR2 FQGNSA. The CDR3 region is CASGGRGGRWETQYF. In DNA, the CDR3 is TGTGCCAGCGGAGGCCGCGGGGGCCGGTGGGAGACCCAGTACTTC.

This sequence joins TRBV19 and TRBJ2-2; 9 bases align to TRBD1. J was trimmed by 7 bases and V by 6 bases; bases with no gene match: 9. The CDR3 is made up of 15 amino acids. Germline V gene data show CDR1 as LNHDA and CDR2 as SQIVND (reference sequence). The CDR3 bases are TGTGCCAGTAGACAACAGGGGGCGCGATACGGGGAGCTGTTTTTT. Its protein product is CASRQQGARYGELFF.

With regard to this clone: In the same sample, other DNA sequences code for this CDR3. This sequence joins TRBV5-1 and TRBJ1-1; D gene unclear. From germline, CDR1 is SGHRS and CDR2 YFSETQ. The CDR3 is 15 amino acids. V was shortened by 0 bases and J by 0 bases, with 9 bases between the two germline ends. CDR3 protein: CASSLALQVNTEAFF. The DNA of the CDR3 is TGCGCCAGCAGCTTGGCCCTCCAGGTGAACACTGAAGCTTTCTTT.

With respect to this clone: A far more abundant clone sits one base away, making this likely a read error. The rearrangement links TRBV28 to TRBJ1-5, with D perhaps matching TRBD1 (6 bases). This CDR3 comprises 13 residues. The V gene's germline CDR1 is MDHEN and CDR2 SYDVKM. Between the trimmed V and J ends, which lost 6 bases and 3 bases, there was a span of 9 bases. The DNA for the CDR3 is TGTGCCAGCAGAAGGGACAACAATCAGCCCCAGCATTTT. Amino acids: CASRRDNNQPQHF.

The V call is TRBV7-2, the J call TRBJ2-5; 9 bases align to TRBD2. The J call may be faulty, since TRBJ2-7 better matches the DNA end. This CDR3 has 16 residues. In germline, CDR1 is SGHTA, CDR2 FQGNSA. The DNA for the CDR3 is TGTGCCAGCAGCTTAGGCTTGCGGGAGGGGCTCTACGAGCAGTACTTC. As protein: CASSLGLREGLYEQYF.

The V gene is TRBV10-3, the J gene TRBJ2-1; 9 bases are shared with TRBD1. The CDR3 contains 15 residues. Trimming at V came to 4 bases and at J to 8 bases, leaving 9 bases not matched to a gene. Germline loops: CDR1 ENHRY, CDR2 SYGVKD. The CDR3 nucleotides are TGTGCCATCAGTGTGTCTACAGGGGGCATGGATGAGCAGTTCTTC. Its translation: CAISVSTGGMDEQFF.

The V and J genes are TRBV5-1 and TRBJ2-1; no clear D. Deletions cut 3 bases from V and 5 bases from J, with 9 bases between. Germline CDR1 and CDR2: SGHRS and YFSETQ. The CDR3 is 13 amino acids. The CDR3 nucleotides are TGCGCCAGCAGCTCCGGACGGAACAATGAGCAGTTCTTC. Translated: CASSSGRNNEQFF.

This clone has just a few counts. Within the sample, other DNA sequences also encode this same CDR3. The rearrangement joins TRBV5-1 to TRBJ2-3; 8 positions agree with TRBD2. Unmatched junction bases numbered 5, after V lost 0 bases and J lost 5 bases. The CDR3 is 15 amino acids. Germline V gene data show CDR1 as SGHRS and CDR2 as YFSETQ. The CDR3 is CASSLGSGSGDTQYF. The CDR3 DNA sequence: TGCGCCAGCAGCTTGGGAAGCGGGAGCGGAGATACGCAGTATTTT.

The rearrangement links TRBV19 to TRBJ1-2; no clear D gene. Trimming stripped 7 bases from V and 2 bases from J, with 8 bases between. Germline lookup yields CDR1 LNHDA and CDR2 SQIVND (reference sequence). The CDR3 runs 12 residues. CDR3 loop: CASKESNYGYTF. The CDR3 DNA reads TGTGCCAGTAAGGAGTCCAACTATGGCTACACCTTC.

V gene TRBV6-1 combines with J gene TRBJ1-2; D not resolved. The germline CDR1 and CDR2 sequences are MNHNS and SASEGT. Trimming removed 10 bases at V and 7 bases at J, with 16 bases between. The CDR3 is 12 amino acids. CDR3 region: CATTGYVLGYTF. CDR3 DNA: TGTGCCACGACTGGTTATGTCCTTGGCTACACCTTC.

Regarding this clone: The junction does not match germline at one end; this may be a read error. The gene calls are TRBV12-5 and TRBJ2-5; D is uncertain. Germline V gene lookup returns CDR1 LGHNT and CDR2 FRNRAP. This CDR3 has 13 residues. The CDR3 reads CANGLSRKETQYF. CDR3 nucleotide sequence: TGTGCTAATGGTTTGAGCAGGAAAGAGACCCAGTACTTC. Full variable domain (rest looked up from reference TRBV12-5 and TRBJ2-5): DARVTQTPRHKVTEMGQEVTMRCQPILGHNTVFWYRQTMMQGLELLAYFRNRAPLDDSGMPKDRFSAEMPDATLATLKIQPSEPRDSAVYFCANGLSRKETQYFGPGTRLLVL.

The chain joins TRBV19 to TRBJ1-2; 7 nucleotides match TRBD1. The length of the CDR3 is 14 residues. With V trimmed by 8 bases and J by 5 bases, 11 bases remained unmatched. Germline assignment: CDR1 LNHDA and CDR2 SQIVND (reference sequence). The CDR3 coding sequence is TGTGCCAGTGGACCGGGACAGCCACGATATGGCTACACCTTC. This codes for CASGPGQPRYGYTF.

The genes are TRBV28 and TRBJ2-7; 9 bases are shared with TRBD1. The V and J ends lost 6 bases and 3 bases, in that order; junction bases with no gene match: 6. Germline V gene data show CDR1 as MDHEN and CDR2 as SYDVKM. There are 14 residues in the CDR3. The CDR3 loop reads CASRPTGGRYEQYF. CDR3 nucleotides: TGTGCCAGCAGGCCAACAGGGGGCCGCTACGAGCAGTACTTC.

The J gene is TRBJ1-3, the V gene TRBV7-8; no definite D call. Trimming left V 2 bases short and J 4 bases short, with 9 bases between. Germline loops: CDR1 SGHVS, CDR2 FQNEAQ. The CDR3 is 14 residues long. DNA for the CDR3: TGTGCCAGCAGCTTATTTTCGACCGGAAACACCATATATTTT. Protein sequence: CASSLFSTGNTIYF.

The chain recombines TRBV11-2 with TRBJ2-1; D gene unclear. V lost 7 bases and J 4 bases, leaving 20 bases between the germline ends. The CDR3 extends over 16 amino acids. Germline V lookup: CDR1 SGHAT, CDR2 FQNNGV. CDR3 nucleotide sequence: TGTGCCAGCAACGCGTACGTGGGTGATATGTACAATGAGCAGTTCTTC. This sequence encodes CASNAYVGDMYNEQFF. Filled out from reference TRBV11-2 and TRBJ2-1, the complete variable domain reads EAGVAQSPRYKIIEKRQSVAFWCNPISGHATLYWYQQILGQGPKLLIQFQNNGVVDDSQLPKDRFSAERLKGVDSTLKIQPAKLEDSAVYLCASNAYVGDMYNEQFFGPGTRLTVL.

In the case of this clone: The sample carries other DNA sequences with the same CDR3. V gene TRBV2 combines with J gene TRBJ1-4; D not resolved. CDR1 SNHLY and CDR2 FYNNEI come from the germline V gene. V dropped 4 bases and J dropped 4 bases, with 10 bases sitting between them. This CDR3 region has 14 residues. This chain's CDR3 is CASSVQGINEKLFF. The CDR3 DNA reads as TGTGCCAGCAGTGTTCAAGGGATTAATGAAAAACTGTTTTTT.

The V gene is TRBV6-1, the J gene TRBJ2-3; 10 bases match TRBD2. CDR3 size: 15 residues. CDR1 and CDR2 from the germline V gene are MNHNS and SASEGT. V shed 5 bases, J shed 1 base, and the junction held 3 bases outside the gene matches. In nucleotides, the CDR3 is TGTGCCAGCAGTCCGACTAGCGGGCGCACAGATACGCAGTATTTT. It yields the protein CASSPTSGRTDTQYF.